This TCR beta chain is drawn from a study of control samples from healthy donors and cancer patients. This table comes from immunoSEQ multiplex PCR, and its TCRdb copy is limited to in-frame clones, with some not included. The sample has some 150,000 clones; about 90% are singletons. The sample taken for sequencing was blood. This clonotype originated in a man aged 18 to 30 in good health.

This CDR3 is CASSSGQKLYGYTF. DNA of the CDR3: TGTGCCAGCAGTTCGGGACAGAAGCTCTATGGCTACACCTTC. V is TRBV28 and J is TRBJ1-2; 7 bases map to TRBD1. With V trimmed by 4 bases and J by 4 bases, 6 bases remained unmatched. Germline assignment: CDR1 MDHEN and CDR2 SYDVKM. This CDR3 is built from 14 residues.